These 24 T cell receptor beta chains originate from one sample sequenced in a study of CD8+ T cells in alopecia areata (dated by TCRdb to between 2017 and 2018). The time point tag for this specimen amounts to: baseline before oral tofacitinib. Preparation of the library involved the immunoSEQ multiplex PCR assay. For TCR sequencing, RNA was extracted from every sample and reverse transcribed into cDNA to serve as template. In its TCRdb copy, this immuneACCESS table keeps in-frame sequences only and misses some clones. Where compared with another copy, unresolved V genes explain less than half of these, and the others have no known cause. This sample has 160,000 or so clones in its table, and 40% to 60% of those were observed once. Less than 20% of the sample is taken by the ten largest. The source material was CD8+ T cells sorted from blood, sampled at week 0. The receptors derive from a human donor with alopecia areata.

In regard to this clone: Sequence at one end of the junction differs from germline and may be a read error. The CDR3 loop is CASSADSGSQETQYF. CDR3 in DNA: TGCGCCAGCAGCGCTGATAGCGGATCACAAGAGACCCAGTACTTC. The rearrangement uses TRBV2 and TRBJ2-5; D is possibly TRBD2 (6 bases). Germline CDR1 and CDR2: SNHLY and FYNNEI. The CDR3 covers 15 residues. Full variable domain (rest looked up from reference TRBV2 and TRBJ2-5): EPEVTQTPSHQVTQMGQEVILRCVPISNHLYFYWYRQILGQKVEFLVSFYNNEISEKSEIFDDQFSVERPDGSNFTLKIRSTKLEDSAMYFCASSADSGSQETQYFGPGTRLLVL.

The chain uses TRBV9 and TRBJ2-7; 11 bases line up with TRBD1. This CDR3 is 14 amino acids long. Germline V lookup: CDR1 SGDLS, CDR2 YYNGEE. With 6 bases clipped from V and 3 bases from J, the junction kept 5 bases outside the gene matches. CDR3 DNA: TGTGCCAGCACCTCCGGGACAGGGGGCTACGAGCAGTACTTC. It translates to CASTSGTGGYEQYF.

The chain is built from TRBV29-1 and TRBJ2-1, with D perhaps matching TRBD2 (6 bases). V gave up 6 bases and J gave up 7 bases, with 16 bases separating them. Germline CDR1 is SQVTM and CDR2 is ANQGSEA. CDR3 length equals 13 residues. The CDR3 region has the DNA TGCAGCGTCCCCCTTCGGGGGAAGAATGAGCAGTTCTTC. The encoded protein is CSVPLRGKNEQFF.

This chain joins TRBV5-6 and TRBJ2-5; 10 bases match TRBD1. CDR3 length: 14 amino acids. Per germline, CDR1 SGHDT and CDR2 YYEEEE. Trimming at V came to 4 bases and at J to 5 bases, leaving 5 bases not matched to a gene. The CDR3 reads CASSTGTGVETQYF. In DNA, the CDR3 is TGTGCCAGCAGCACCGGGACAGGGGTGGAGACCCAGTACTTC.

CDR3 loop: CASSLSGGSTDTQYF. DNA for the CDR3: TGTGCCAGCAGCTTATCAGGGGGGTCCACAGATACGCAGTATTTT. The chain uses TRBV5-6 and TRBJ2-3; D might be TRBD1 (7 bases). Trimming took off 2 bases at V and 2 bases at J, with 12 bases between the two ends. Germline loops: CDR1 SGHDT, CDR2 YYEEEE. The length of the CDR3 is 15 residues.

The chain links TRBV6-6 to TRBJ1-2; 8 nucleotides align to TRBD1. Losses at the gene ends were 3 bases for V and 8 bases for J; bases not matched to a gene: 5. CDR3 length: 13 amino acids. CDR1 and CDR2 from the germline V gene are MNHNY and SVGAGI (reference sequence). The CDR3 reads CASSYVQGDGYTF. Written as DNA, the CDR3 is TGTGCCAGCAGTTATGTACAGGGGGACGGCTACACCTTC.

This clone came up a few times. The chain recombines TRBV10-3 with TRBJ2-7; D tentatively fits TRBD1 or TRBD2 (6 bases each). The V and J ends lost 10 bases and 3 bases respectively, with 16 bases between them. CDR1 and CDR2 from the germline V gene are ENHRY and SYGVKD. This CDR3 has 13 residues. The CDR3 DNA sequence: TGTGCCACCCAGGAGGGGGACTTCTACGAGCAGTACTTC. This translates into CATQEGDFYEQYF.

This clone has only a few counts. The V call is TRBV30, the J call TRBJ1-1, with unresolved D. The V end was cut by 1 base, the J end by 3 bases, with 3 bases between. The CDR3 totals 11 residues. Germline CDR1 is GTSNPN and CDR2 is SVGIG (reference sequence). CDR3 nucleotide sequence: TGTGCCTGGAGTGGGGACACTGAAGCTTTCTTT. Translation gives CAWSGDTEAFF.

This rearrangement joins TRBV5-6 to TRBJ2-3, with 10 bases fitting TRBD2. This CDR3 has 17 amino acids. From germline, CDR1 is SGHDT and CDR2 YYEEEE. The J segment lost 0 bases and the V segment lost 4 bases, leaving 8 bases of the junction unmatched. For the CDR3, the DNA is TGTGCCAGCAGCACCTACCTAGCGGGGGCTAGCACAGATACGCAGTATTTT. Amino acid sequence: CASSTYLAGASTDTQYF.

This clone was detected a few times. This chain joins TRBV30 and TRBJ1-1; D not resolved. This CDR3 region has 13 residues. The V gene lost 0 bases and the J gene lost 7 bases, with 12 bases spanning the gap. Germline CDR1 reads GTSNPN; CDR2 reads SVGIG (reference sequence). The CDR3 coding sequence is TGTGCCTGGAGTGTCGGGGTCACCAGTGAAGCTTTCTTT. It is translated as CAWSVGVTSEAFF.

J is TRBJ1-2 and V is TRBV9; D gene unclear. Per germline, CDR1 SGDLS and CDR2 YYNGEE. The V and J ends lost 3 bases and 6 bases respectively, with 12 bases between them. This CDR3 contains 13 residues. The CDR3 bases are TGTGCCAGCAGCGCGGACTCCCTAGATGGCTACACCTTC. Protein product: CASSADSLDGYTF.

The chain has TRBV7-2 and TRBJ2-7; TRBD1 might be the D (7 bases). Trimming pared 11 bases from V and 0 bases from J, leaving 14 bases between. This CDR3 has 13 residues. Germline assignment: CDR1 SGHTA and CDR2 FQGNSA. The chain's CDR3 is CAGGTESSYEQYF. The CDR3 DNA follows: TGTGCCGGAGGGACAGAGAGCTCCTACGAGCAGTACTTC.

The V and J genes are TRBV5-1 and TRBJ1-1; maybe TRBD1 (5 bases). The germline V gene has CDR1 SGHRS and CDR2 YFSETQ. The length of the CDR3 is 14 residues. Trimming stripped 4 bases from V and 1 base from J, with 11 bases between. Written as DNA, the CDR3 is TGCGCCAGCAGCATGAAGACAGAGAACACTGAAGCTTTCTTT. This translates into CASSMKTENTEAFF.

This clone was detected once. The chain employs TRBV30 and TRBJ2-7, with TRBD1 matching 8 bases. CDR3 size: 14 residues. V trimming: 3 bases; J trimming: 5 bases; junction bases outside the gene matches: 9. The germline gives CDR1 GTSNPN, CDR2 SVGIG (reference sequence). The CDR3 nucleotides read TGTGCCTGGAGAAAGGGCAGGGGGCTTGACGAGCAGTACTTC. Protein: CAWRKGRGLDEQYF.

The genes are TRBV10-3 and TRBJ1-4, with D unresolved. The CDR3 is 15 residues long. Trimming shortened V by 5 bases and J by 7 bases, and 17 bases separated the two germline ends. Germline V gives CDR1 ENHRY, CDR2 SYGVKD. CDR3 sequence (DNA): TGTGCCATCAGTCCTGAACGACACAGCGGTGAAAAACTGTTTTTT. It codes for CAISPERHSGEKLFF.

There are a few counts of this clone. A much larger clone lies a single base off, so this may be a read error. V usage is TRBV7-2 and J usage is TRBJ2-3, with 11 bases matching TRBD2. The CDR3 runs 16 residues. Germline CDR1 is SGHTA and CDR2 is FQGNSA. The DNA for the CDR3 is TGCGCCAGCAGCCAAGAACTAGCGGGGGGCACAGATACGCAGTATTTT. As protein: CASSQELAGGTDTQYF.

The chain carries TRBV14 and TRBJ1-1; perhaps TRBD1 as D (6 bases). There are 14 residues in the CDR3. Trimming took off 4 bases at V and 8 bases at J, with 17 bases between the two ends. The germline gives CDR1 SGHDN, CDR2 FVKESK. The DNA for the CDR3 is TGTGCCAGCAGCCCAGTTGGGGGCAGGCGAGAAGCTTTCTTT. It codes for CASSPVGGRREAFF.

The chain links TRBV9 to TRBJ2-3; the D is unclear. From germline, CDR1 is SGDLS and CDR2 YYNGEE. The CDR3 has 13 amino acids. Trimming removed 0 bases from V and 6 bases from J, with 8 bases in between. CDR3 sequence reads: CASSVVPGDTQYF. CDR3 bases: TGTGCCAGCAGCGTAGTACCCGGGGATACGCAGTATTTT.

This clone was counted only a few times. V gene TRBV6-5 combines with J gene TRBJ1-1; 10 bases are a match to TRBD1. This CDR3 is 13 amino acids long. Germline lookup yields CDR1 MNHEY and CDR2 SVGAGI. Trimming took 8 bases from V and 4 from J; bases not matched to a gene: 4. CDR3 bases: TGTGCCAGCGGGACAGGGGAGAGCACTGAAGCTTTCTTT. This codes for CASGTGESTEAFF.

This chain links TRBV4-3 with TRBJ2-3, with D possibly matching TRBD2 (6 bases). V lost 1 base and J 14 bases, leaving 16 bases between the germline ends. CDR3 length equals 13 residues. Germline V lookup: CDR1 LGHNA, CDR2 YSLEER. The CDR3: CASSQVVSGERYF. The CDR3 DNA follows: TGCGCCAGCAGCCAAGTAGTTTCGGGGGAGCGGTATTTT.

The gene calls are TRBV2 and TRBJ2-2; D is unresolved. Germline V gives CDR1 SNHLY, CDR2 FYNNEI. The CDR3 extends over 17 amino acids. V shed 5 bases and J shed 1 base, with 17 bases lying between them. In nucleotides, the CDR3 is TGTGCCAGCAGTTCTACCACGGGTATCGGGAACACCGGGGAGCTGTTTTTT. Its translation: CASSSTTGIGNTGELFF.

The CDR3 sequence: CSIPGSQETQYF. CDR3 in DNA: TGCAGCATACCGGGATCCCAAGAGACCCAGTACTTC. The V and J genes are TRBV29-1 and TRBJ2-5, with a weak D call TRBD2 (5 bases). Germline V gives CDR1 SQVTM, CDR2 ANQGSEA. The CDR3 has 12 amino acids. Trimming shortened V by 8 bases and J by 1 base, and 11 bases separated the two germline ends.

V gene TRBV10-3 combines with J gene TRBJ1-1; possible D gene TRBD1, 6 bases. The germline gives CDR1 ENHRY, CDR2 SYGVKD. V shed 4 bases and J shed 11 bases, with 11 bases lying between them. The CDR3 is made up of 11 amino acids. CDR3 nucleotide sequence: TGTGCCATCAGTGGAGGGGGGTTGGCTTTCTTT. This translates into CAISGGGLAFF.

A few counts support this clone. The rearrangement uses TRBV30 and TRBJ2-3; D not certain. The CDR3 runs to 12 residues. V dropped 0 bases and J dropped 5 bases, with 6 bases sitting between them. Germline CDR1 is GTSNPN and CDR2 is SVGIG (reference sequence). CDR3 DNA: TGTGCCTGGAGTGTAAGAGGAGATACGCAGTATTTT. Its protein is CAWSVRGDTQYF.